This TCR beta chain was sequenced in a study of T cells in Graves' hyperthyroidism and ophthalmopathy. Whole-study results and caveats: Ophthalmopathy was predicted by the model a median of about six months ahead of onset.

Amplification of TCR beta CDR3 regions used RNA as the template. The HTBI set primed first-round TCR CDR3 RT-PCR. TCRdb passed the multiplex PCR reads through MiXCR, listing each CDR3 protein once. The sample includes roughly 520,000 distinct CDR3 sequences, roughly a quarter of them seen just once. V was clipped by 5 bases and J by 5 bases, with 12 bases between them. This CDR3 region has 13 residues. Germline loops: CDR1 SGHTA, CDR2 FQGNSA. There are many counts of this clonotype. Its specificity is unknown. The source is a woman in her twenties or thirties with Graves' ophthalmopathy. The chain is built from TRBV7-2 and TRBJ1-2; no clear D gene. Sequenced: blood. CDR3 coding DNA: TGTGCCAGCAGCCCGGACCGTCAATATGGCTACACCTTC. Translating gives CASSPDRQYGYTF.